The next 30 T cell receptor beta chains were all read from a single sample in a study of lymphopenia after photon versus proton radiotherapy. TCRdb keeps only in-frame clones here, not all; method: immunoSEQ multiplex PCR. The sample has 50,000 to 75,000 clones, approximately 86% seen once. Sequences were derived from peripheral blood, sampled from a patient treated with photon-based radiotherapy. These receptor sequences come from a man aged 40-49 years with gastric cancer.

The gene calls are TRBV9 and TRBJ1-4, with D unclear. The germline V and J ends were trimmed by 3 bases and 8 bases, with 14 bases remaining between them. CDR3 length: 14 residues. Germline V gene sequence: CDR1 SGDLS, CDR2 YYNGEE. The CDR3 sequence: CASSGDQVHEKLFF. The CDR3 DNA reads as TGTGCCAGCAGCGGCGATCAGGTGCACGAAAAACTGTTTTTT.

The V gene is TRBV11-1, the J gene TRBJ1-2, with D uncertain. This CDR3 spans 12 amino acids. CDR1 and CDR2 from the germline V gene are SGHAT and FQDESV (reference sequence). The V end was cut by 1 base, the J end by 6 bases, with 6 bases between. The CDR3 bases are TGTGCCAGCAGCTTAGATGGGGATGGCTACACCTTC. Its translation: CASSLDGDGYTF.

The chain uses TRBV4-3 and TRBJ2-7; D is undetermined. The CDR3 sequence is 13 residues long. V shed 11 bases and J shed 2 bases, with 16 bases lying between them. Germline-derived CDR1 and CDR2 are LGHNA and YSLEER. The CDR3: CASAAGTAYEQYF. In DNA form, the CDR3 reads TGCGCCTCAGCCGCCGGTACGGCCTACGAGCAGTACTTC.

The CDR3 reads CAWSARRGGSGFF. In DNA, the CDR3 is TGTGCCTGGAGTGCAAGGCGAGGGGGTAGTGGGTTCTTC. The chain couples TRBV30 to TRBJ2-1; tentatively, D is TRBD1 (6 bases). Germline lookup yields CDR1 GTSNPN and CDR2 SVGIG (reference sequence). Deletions cut 1 base from V and 15 bases from J, with 19 bases between. The CDR3 extends over 13 amino acids.

The CDR3 DNA follows: TGTGCCAGCAGTTCGCCGGGTCTTTCCTACACAGATACGCAGTATTTT. It codes for CASSSPGLSYTDTQYF. The chain is built from TRBV27 and TRBJ2-3, with D unresolved. The CDR3 is made up of 16 amino acids. Germline V gene lookup returns CDR1 MNHEY and CDR2 SMNVEV (reference sequence). V gave up 4 bases and J gave up 2 bases, with 16 bases separating them.

This chain uses TRBV7-2 with TRBJ2-5, with D possibly matching TRBD2 (5 bases). The germline gives CDR1 SGHTA, CDR2 FQGNSA. The V and J ends lost 6 bases and 4 bases respectively, with 15 bases between them. This CDR3 spans 14 amino acids. The CDR3, as DNA: TGTGCCAGCAGGGCGCTAGCCAAGATAGAGACCCAGTACTTC. Encoded protein: CASRALAKIETQYF.

On this clone: Other nucleotide sequences from this sample produce the same CDR3. The chain has TRBV6-1 and TRBJ1-1; 7 nucleotides match TRBD1. V dropped 4 bases and J dropped 5; count of bases not matched to a gene: 4. The CDR3 consists of 13 residues. The germline CDR1 and CDR2 sequences are MNHNS and SASEGT. In DNA form, the CDR3 reads TGTGCCAGCAGTGGACAGGGAAGGACTGAAGCTTTCTTT. Translating it yields CASSGQGRTEAFF.

The V and J genes are TRBV7-2 and TRBJ2-2; a weak D match, TRBD1 (5 bases). V lost 8 bases and J 1 base, leaving 11 bases between the germline ends. The CDR3 length is 14 residues. CDR1 SGHTA and CDR2 FQGNSA come from the germline V gene. CDR3 protein: CASRQMENTGELFF. CDR3 nucleotides: TGTGCCAGCCGACAGATGGAGAACACCGGGGAGCTGTTTTTT. The whole variable domain, remainder taken from reference TRBV7-2 and TRBJ2-2, is GAGVSQSPSNKVTEKGKDVELRCDPISGHTALYWYRQSLGQGLEFLIYFQGNSAPDKSGLPSDRFSAERTGGSVSTLTIQRTQQEDSAVYLCASRQMENTGELFFGEGSRLTVL.

This clone was observed a single time. This chain connects TRBV15 to TRBJ1-5, with 9 bases identical to TRBD1. The V and J ends lost 3 bases and 4 bases, in that order; junction bases with no gene match: 10. The germline V gene has CDR1 LNHNV and CDR2 YYDKDF (reference sequence). The CDR3 spans 17 residues. Here the CDR3 DNA reads TGTGCCACCAGCAGGAGGGACAGGGCCTCGGGAAATCAGCCCCAGCATTTT. This translates into CATSRRDRASGNQPQHF.

CDR3 DNA sequence: TGTGCCAGTACGGGTGGGGCCCATCAGCCCCAGCATTTT. This codes for CASTGGAHQPQHF. The rearrangement uses TRBV19 and TRBJ1-5; TRBD1 might be the D (5 bases). Germline V gives CDR1 LNHDA, CDR2 SQIVND (reference sequence). The CDR3 covers 13 residues. Trimming removed 7 bases at V and 5 bases at J, with 12 bases between.

The J gene is TRBJ2-7, the V gene TRBV4-2, with D maybe TRBD1 (5 bases). V lost 4 bases to trimming and J lost 4 bases, with 17 bases between them. The germline CDR1 and CDR2 sequences are LGHNA and YNFKEQ. The CDR3 runs to 15 residues. CDR3 region: CASSLTQVTLYEQYF. CDR3 nucleotides: TGTGCCAGCAGCCTAACACAGGTCACCCTTTACGAGCAGTACTTC.

This clone has just a few counts. CDR3 in DNA: TGTGCCAGCAGCTTGGGACAGGGGTTCGATGAGCAGTTCTTC. It is translated as CASSLGQGFDEQFF. V gene TRBV11-2 combines with J gene TRBJ2-1; the match to TRBD1 covers 10 bases. With V trimmed by 3 bases and J by 8 bases, 4 bases remained unmatched. The CDR3 length is 14 residues. From germline, CDR1 is SGHAT and CDR2 FQNNGV.

The chain couples TRBV6-5 to TRBJ1-2, with TRBD1 identical over 7 bases. Trimming cost V 5 bases and J 8 bases; bases outside gene matches: 11. The CDR3 covers 14 residues. Per germline, CDR1 MNHEY and CDR2 SVGAGI. CDR3 region: CASSPGTDPRGYTF. The CDR3, as DNA: TGTGCCAGCAGTCCCGGGACAGATCCTAGGGGCTACACCTTC.

V usage is TRBV6-5 and J usage is TRBJ2-7; D possibly corresponds to TRBD2 (6 bases). Trimming stripped 2 bases from V and 0 bases from J, with 11 bases between. This CDR3 is built from 15 residues. The germline V gene has CDR1 MNHEY and CDR2 SVGAGI. This chain's CDR3 is CASSYVRDGSYEQYF. The DNA of the CDR3 is TGTGCCAGCAGTTACGTGCGGGACGGCTCCTACGAGCAGTACTTC.

The rearrangement links TRBV4-3 to TRBJ1-3, with D perhaps matching TRBD1 (5 bases). CDR3 size: 15 residues. Per the germline V gene, CDR1 is LGHNA and CDR2 is YSLEER. Trimming pared 0 bases from V and 3 bases from J, leaving 9 bases between. CDR3 sequence (DNA): TGCGCCAGCAGCCAAGATGGGGCAGGTGGAAACACCATATATTTT. It yields the protein CASSQDGAGGNTIYF.

This clone was seen just once. This rearrangement joins TRBV11-3 to TRBJ2-7, with D perhaps assigned TRBD1 or TRBD2 (7 bases each). The CDR3 length is 14 residues. Germline lookup yields CDR1 SGHNT and CDR2 YENEEA. The V end lost 2 bases, the J end lost 2 bases, and 10 bases lay between the germline ends. The CDR3 loop is CASSLQGGTYEQYF. CDR3 DNA: TGTGCCAGCAGCTTACAGGGGGGGACCTACGAGCAGTACTTC. The full variable domain, its missing parts supplied by reference TRBV11-3 and TRBJ2-7, is EAGVVQSPRYKIIEKKQPVAFWCNPISGHNTLYWYLQNLGQGPELLIRYENEEAVDDSQLPKDRFSAERLKGVDSTLKIQPAELGDSAVYLCASSLQGGTYEQYFGPGTRLTVT.

The V gene is TRBV30, the J gene TRBJ2-7; D is ambiguous. The germline gives CDR1 GTSNPN, CDR2 SVGIG (reference sequence). The CDR3 contains 12 residues. With 0 bases removed from V and 6 bases from J, the gap between germline ends came to 9 bases. The chain's CDR3 is CAWSVFFTEQYF. The CDR3 DNA reads TGTGCCTGGAGTGTTTTCTTCACCGAGCAGTACTTC.

The J gene is TRBJ2-2, the V gene TRBV6-5; TRBD1 matches at 9 bases. The CDR3 runs 14 residues. CDR1 is MNHEY, CDR2 SVGAGI, per germline. Unmatched junction bases numbered 4, after V lost 5 bases and J lost 6 bases. The DNA for the CDR3 is TGTGCCAGCAGTAGGGACAGGGACGCCGGGGAGCTGTTTTTT. Protein sequence: CASSRDRDAGELFF.

The rearrangement joins TRBV5-1 to TRBJ2-2; maybe TRBD2 (6 bases). Between the trimmed V and J ends, which lost 4 bases and 0 bases, there was a span of 19 bases. The V gene's germline CDR1 is SGHRS and CDR2 YFSETQ. The CDR3 sequence is 18 residues long. The CDR3 reads CASSPGALAGSNTGELFF. The CDR3 region has the DNA TGCGCCAGCAGCCCCGGAGCGTTGGCGGGGTCGAACACCGGGGAGCTGTTTTTT. The full variable domain, in which reference TRBV5-1 and TRBJ2-2 provide the parts outside the CDR3, is KAGVTQTPRYLIKTRGQQVTLSCSPISGHRSVSWYQQTPGQGLQFLFEYFSETQRNKGNFPGRFSGRQFSNSRSEMNVSTLELGDSALYLCASSPGALAGSNTGELFFGEGSRLTVL.

The chain uses TRBV7-8 and TRBJ2-1; TRBD2 agrees at 10 bases. CDR3 length: 15 residues. The junction had 2 bases not matched to a gene; V was cut back by 0 bases and J by 6 bases. Germline V gene data show CDR1 as SGHVS and CDR2 as FQNEAQ. The CDR3 DNA reads TGTGCCAGCAGCTTAGCTAGCGGGGGGTCCAATGAGCAGTTCTTC. Its protein is CASSLASGGSNEQFF.

The chain employs TRBV7-2 and TRBJ1-2, with no clear D. This CDR3 is built from 14 residues. The V and J ends lost 1 base and 3 bases respectively, with 9 bases between them. Germline CDR1 and CDR2: SGHTA and FQGNSA. CDR3 protein: CASSLVGLHYGYTF. The CDR3 DNA reads as TGTGCCAGCAGCTTAGTTGGACTCCACTATGGCTACACCTTC.

The chain has TRBV29-1 and TRBJ2-1, with TRBD1 as a possible D gene (6 bases). Germline values: CDR1 SQVTM, CDR2 ANQGSEA. The CDR3 runs 13 residues. Trimming left V 4 bases short and J 3 bases short, with 10 bases between. The CDR3 protein is CSVAGQFYNEQFF. Here the CDR3 DNA reads TGCAGCGTTGCAGGACAGTTCTACAATGAGCAGTTCTTC.

V gene TRBV4-1 combines with J gene TRBJ1-4; D is unclear. The V end was cut by 4 bases, the J end by 6 bases, with 15 bases between. The CDR3 consists of 15 residues. The germline CDR1 and CDR2 sequences are MGHRA and YSYEKL. The CDR3 spells CASSLTTGGDEKLFF. CDR3 coding DNA: TGCGCCAGCAGCCTTACGACCGGCGGGGATGAAAAACTGTTTTTT.

The chain links TRBV7-2 to TRBJ2-1; D gene ambiguous. Per the germline V gene, CDR1 is SGHTA and CDR2 is FQGNSA. The ends were cut back, 1 base at V and 8 bases at J, with 12 bases in the middle. This CDR3 region has 14 residues. The CDR3 coding sequence is TGTGCCAGCAGCTTAGGGCCCTTGTACGATGAGCAGTTCTTC. It codes for CASSLGPLYDEQFF.

The V and J genes are TRBV5-4 and TRBJ2-2; 8 positions match TRBD1. The CDR3 runs 14 residues. Trimming cost V 5 bases and J 4 bases; bases outside gene matches: 4. The germline V gene encodes CDR1 SGHNT and CDR2 YYREEE (reference sequence). The CDR3 bases are TGTGCCAGCAGTCCGACAGGGGTCACCGGGGAGCTGTTTTTT. It encodes CASSPTGVTGELFF.

The chain recombines TRBV5-5 with TRBJ2-4, with D perhaps TRBD2 (6 bases). V was cut by 3 bases and J by 5 bases, with 12 bases left in between. The germline gives CDR1 SGHKS, CDR2 YYEKEE (reference sequence). This CDR3 region has 14 residues. Here the CDR3 DNA reads TGTGCCAGCAGCTCTCCCGGGAGAGAAAACATTCAGTACTTC. Amino acid sequence: CASSSPGRENIQYF.

The chain recombines TRBV6-5 with TRBJ2-2; tentatively, D is TRBD1 (5 bases). CDR3 length: 13 residues. V dropped 6 bases and J dropped 3 bases, with 8 bases sitting between them. Germline values: CDR1 MNHEY, CDR2 SVGAGI. The DNA for the CDR3 is TGTGCCAGCAGGGACACTTACACCGGGGAGCTGTTTTTT. Translating gives CASRDTYTGELFF.

The CDR3 spells CASSKAPITGDNYGYTF. The CDR3 DNA follows: TGTGCCAGCAGCAAAGCGCCCATTACAGGGGATAACTATGGCTACACCTTC. The rearrangement joins TRBV21-1 to TRBJ1-2; the table's D call of TRBD1 was not tested on the DNA. TRBV21-1 is classified as a pseudogene. CDR3 length equals 17 residues.

The chain recombines TRBV7-6 with TRBJ2-3; D unclear. This CDR3 has 13 residues. Trimming pared 5 bases from V and 2 bases from J, leaving 8 bases between. The germline V gene encodes CDR1 SGHVS and CDR2 FNYEAQ. In DNA, the CDR3 is TGTGCCAGCAGCCAAACTATCACAGATACGCAGTATTTT. It specifies CASSQTITDTQYF.

The V and J genes are TRBV7-2 and TRBJ1-6, with D possibly TRBD1 on 5 matching bases. The CDR3 extends over 14 amino acids. Germline CDR1 reads SGHTA; CDR2 reads FQGNSA. V was cut by 0 bases and J by 10 bases, with 10 bases left in between. The CDR3 nucleotides read TGTGCCAGCAGCTTAGCGGCAGGGAACTCACCCCTCCACTTT. Residues: CASSLAAGNSPLHF.